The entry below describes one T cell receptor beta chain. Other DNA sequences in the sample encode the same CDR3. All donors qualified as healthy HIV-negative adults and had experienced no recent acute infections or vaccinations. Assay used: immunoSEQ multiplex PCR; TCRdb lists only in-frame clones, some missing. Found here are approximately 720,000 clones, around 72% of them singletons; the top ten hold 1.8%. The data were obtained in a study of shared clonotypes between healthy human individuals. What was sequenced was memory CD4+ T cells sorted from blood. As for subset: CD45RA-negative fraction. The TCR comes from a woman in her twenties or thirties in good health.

The CDR3 here is CATSRDDYEQYF. CDR3 in DNA: TGTGCCACCAGCAGAGATGATTACGAGCAGTACTTC. This sequence joins TRBV15 and TRBJ2-7; D ambiguous. V dropped 0 bases and J dropped 4 bases, with 4 bases sitting between them. This CDR3 is 12 amino acids long. Germline V gene data show CDR1 as LNHNV and CDR2 as YYDKDF (reference sequence). The whole variable domain, filled in from reference TRBV15 and TRBJ2-7, reads DAMVIQNPRYQVTQFGKPVTLSCSQTLNHNVMYWYQQKSSQAPKLLFHYYDKDFNNEADTPDNFQSRRPNTSFCFLDIRSPGLGDTAMYLCATSRDDYEQYFGPGTRLTVT.